These T cell receptor beta chains were read from a single sample in a study of T cells after yellow fever vaccination. TCRdb re-derived calls from the 5' RACE reads in MiXCR, one entry per CDR3 protein. The sample consists of 300,000 to 350,000 distinct CDR3 sequences, around 4.1% of them appearing once. Sequences were derived from PBMCs, sampled 5 days after the yellow fever booster vaccination. These receptors all come from a man aged 18 to 29 who received the YFV17D yellow fever vaccine. Both conserved end residues are part of each CDR3. The order of the fields is D gene, clone size, V gene, J gene, CDR3 DNA, CDR3 protein. The D gene is left open where the match is weak. Part of the rows lack a size; the others show once, few, many or a class for expanded clones.

.	many	TRBV7-7	TRBJ2-5	TGTGCCAGCAGCTTAGGGGGGACACGGCGGGAGACCCAGTACTTC	CASSLGGTRRETQYF
.	few	TRBV5-1	TRBJ1-3	TGCGCCAGCAGCTTTGGGACCCCTCAAGAAAACACCATATATTTT	CASSFGTPQENTIYF
.	few	TRBV11-2	TRBJ2-5	TGTGCCAGCAGTGGCTGGACGGGCATGATGGAGACCCAGTACTTC	CASSGWTGMMETQYF
TRBD2	many	TRBV11-2	TRBJ2-1	TGTGCCAGCAGCCCCGTGTCGGGACTAGACTACAATGAGCAGTTCTTC	CASSPVSGLDYNEQFF
TRBD1	many	TRBV5-1	TRBJ1-2	TGCGCCAGCAGCTTACAGGGGGCGGATGGCTACACCTTC	CASSLQGADGYTF
TRBD1	many	TRBV7-2	TRBJ2-3	TGTGCCAGCAGCCCCAGAGGCAGGGGGCTAGATACGCAGTATTTT	CASSPRGRGLDTQYF
.	many	TRBV12-3/TRBV12-4	TRBJ1-2	TGTGCCAGCAGTTTAAGTGGATACTATGGCTACACCTTC	CASSLSGYYGYTF
.	.	TRBV14	TRBJ1-2	TGTGCCAGCAGGCAACTAGTCGGCGAGGGTCGAAACTATGGCTACACCTTC	CASRQLVGEGRNYGYTF
.	.	TRBV2	TRBJ2-5	TGTGCCAGCAGTCTCTACACGGCCGAAGAGACCCAGTACTTC	CASSLYTAEETQYF
.	many	TRBV4-1	TRBJ1-6	TGCGCCAGCAGCCCCGGGGGAAACCGGGATTCACCCCTCCACTTT	CASSPGGNRDSPLHF
TRBD2	many	TRBV4-1	TRBJ2-3	TGCGCCAGCAGCCCGGGACTAGGACGAGATACGCAGTATTTT	CASSPGLGRDTQYF
.	many	TRBV6-5	TRBJ1-2	TGTGCCAGCAGACCACCGACAGGAGCTAACTATGGCTACACCTTC	CASRPPTGANYGYTF
.	few	TRBV6-5	TRBJ2-7	TGTGCCAGCTGGGAGCCGGGACGGGGTTCCTACGAGCAGTACTTC	CASWEPGRGSYEQYF
.	.	TRBV9	TRBJ1-6	TGTGCCAGCAGCGTAGGGGGTGATAATTCACCCCTCCACTTT	CASSVGGDNSPLHF
.	.	TRBV12-3/TRBV12-4	TRBJ1-1	TGTGCCCCCTCTCCCAGGTGCGGGAACACTGAAGCTTTCTTT	CAPSPRCGNTEAFF
.	many	TRBV4-1	TRBJ1-4	TGCGCCAGCAGCCCACTACTTCGTACAAAACTGTTTTTT	CASSPLLRTKLFF
TRBD1	few	TRBV5-8	TRBJ2-5	TGTGCCAGCAGCCGATGGACAGGGGGTCAAGAGACCCAGTACTTC	CASSRWTGGQETQYF
.	many	TRBV28	TRBJ1-5	TGTGCCAGCCAAATCGGGGGTGGGGCGGGCAATCAGCCCCAGCATTTT	CASQIGGGAGNQPQHF
.	.	TRBV4-2	TRBJ1-5	TGTGCCAGCAGCCAAGAGGGGGATGTGCCCCAGCATTTT	CASSQEGDVPQHF
.	few	TRBV5-1	TRBJ1-6	TGCGCCAGCAGCTTCCAAGGGAGCTCCTATAATTCACCCCTCCACTTT	CASSFQGSSYNSPLHF
.	few	TRBV5-1	TRBJ2-2	TGCGCCAGCACGACAGGGAACACCGGGGAGCTGTTTTTT	CASTTGNTGELFF
.	many	TRBV28	TRBJ1-6	TGTGCCGGCTGCGATACGGGGAGTAATTCACCCCTCCACTTT	CAGCDTGSNSPLHF